These 4 T cell receptor beta chains originate from one sample sequenced in a study of vaccination effects on CD4 cells after COVID-19. These receptors have no identified antigens. Within the ViraFEST assay, antigen-specific CD4+ T cells underwent expansion with viral peptide pools prior to sequencing. When ten to eleven days of culture had elapsed, CD4+ T cells were isolated. PCR showed that the person got SARS-CoV-2 infection at some point between March and December 2020. Sequencing used immunoSEQ multiplex PCR; TCRdb keeps in-frame clones, though not all of them. The profile shows some 38,000 clones, about 73% of them singletons. This specimen consisted of CD4+ T cells from PBMCs cultured with HCoV-NL63 spike peptides, obtained before COVID-19 vaccination. The receptors shown here come from a human donor who had a prior SARS-CoV-2 infection.

The V gene is TRBV2, the J gene TRBJ2-7; the match to TRBD2 covers 9 bases. V lost 6 bases and J lost 9; bases outside the gene matches: 24. The CDR3 extends over 18 amino acids. The germline V gene has CDR1 SNHLY and CDR2 FYNNEI. In DNA, the CDR3 is TGTGCCAGCAGAACGCCCCTAAGAATTAGCGGGAGACTGGACGTGCAGTACTTC. Protein: CASRTPLRISGRLDVQYF.

The rearrangement links TRBV5-5 to TRBJ1-3; weak D call: TRBD1 (5 bases). Germline V gives CDR1 SGHKS, CDR2 YYEKEE (reference sequence). This CDR3 has 15 amino acids. V was pared by 4 bases and J by 4 bases, with 15 bases between. CDR3 bases: TGTGCCAGCAGCCTAGGACACGGCGGAGGAAACACCATATATTTT. Its protein is CASSLGHGGGNTIYF.

The chain joins TRBV21-1 to TRBJ1-4; the table gives TRBD1 as D, unverified against the DNA. TRBV21-1 is given as a pseudogene. The CDR3 contains 17 residues. CDR3 nucleotides: TGTGCCAGCAGCAAAGAAATGACAGGGGGCTTCTGTGAAAAACTGTTTTTT. Protein sequence: CASSKEMTGGFCEKLFF.

This chain connects TRBV28 to TRBJ2-1, with D perhaps matching TRBD1 or TRBD2 (5 bases each). CDR1 is MDHEN, CDR2 SYDVKM, per germline. V was trimmed by 5 bases and J by 0 bases, leaving 14 bases between them. This CDR3 has 16 residues. The CDR3 loop reads CASSGFGGSSYNEQFF. The CDR3 nucleotides read TGTGCCAGCAGTGGTTTTGGGGGAAGCTCCTACAATGAGCAGTTCTTC.